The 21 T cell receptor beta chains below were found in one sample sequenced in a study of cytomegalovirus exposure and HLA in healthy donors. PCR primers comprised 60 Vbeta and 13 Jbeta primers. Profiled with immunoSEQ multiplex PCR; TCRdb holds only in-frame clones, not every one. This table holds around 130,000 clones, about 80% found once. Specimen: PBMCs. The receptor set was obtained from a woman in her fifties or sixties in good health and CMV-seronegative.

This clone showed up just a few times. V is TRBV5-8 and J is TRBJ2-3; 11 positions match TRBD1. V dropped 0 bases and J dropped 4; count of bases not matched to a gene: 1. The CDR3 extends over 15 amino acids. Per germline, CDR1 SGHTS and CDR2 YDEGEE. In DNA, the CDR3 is TGTGCCAGCAGCTTGGGGACAGGGGGCGCAGATACGCAGTATTTT. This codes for CASSLGTGGADTQYF.

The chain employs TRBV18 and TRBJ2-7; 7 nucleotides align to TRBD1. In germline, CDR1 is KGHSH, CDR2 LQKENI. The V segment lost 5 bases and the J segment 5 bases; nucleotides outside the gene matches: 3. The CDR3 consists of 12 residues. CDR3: CASSETGNEQYF. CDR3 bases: TGTGCCAGCTCAGAGACAGGGAACGAGCAGTACTTC. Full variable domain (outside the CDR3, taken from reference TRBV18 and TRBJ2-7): NAGVMQNPRHLVRRRGQEARLRCSPMKGHSHVYWYRQLPEEGLKFMVYLQKENIIDESGMPKERFSAEFPKEGPSILRIQQVVRGDSAAYFCASSETGNEQYFGPGTRLTVT.

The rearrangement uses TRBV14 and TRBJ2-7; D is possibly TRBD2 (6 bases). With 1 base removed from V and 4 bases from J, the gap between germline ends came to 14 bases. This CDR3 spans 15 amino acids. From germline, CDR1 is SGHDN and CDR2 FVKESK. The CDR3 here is CASSQAPGLQYEQYF. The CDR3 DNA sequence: TGTGCCAGCAGCCAAGCCCCGGGACTTCAATACGAGCAGTACTTC.

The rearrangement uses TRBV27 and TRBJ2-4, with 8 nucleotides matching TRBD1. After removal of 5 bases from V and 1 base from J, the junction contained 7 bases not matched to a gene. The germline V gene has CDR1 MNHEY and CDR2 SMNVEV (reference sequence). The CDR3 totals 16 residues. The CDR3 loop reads CASSPIDRGAKNIQYF. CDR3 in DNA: TGTGCCAGCAGTCCAATCGACAGGGGCGCCAAAAACATTCAGTACTTC.

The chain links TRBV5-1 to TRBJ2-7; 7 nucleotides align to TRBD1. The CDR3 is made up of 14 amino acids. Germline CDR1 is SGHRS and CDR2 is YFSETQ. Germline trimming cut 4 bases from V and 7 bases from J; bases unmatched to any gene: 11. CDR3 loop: CASSVKGATGEQYF. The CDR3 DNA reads TGCGCCAGCAGCGTCAAGGGGGCTACGGGTGAGCAGTACTTC.

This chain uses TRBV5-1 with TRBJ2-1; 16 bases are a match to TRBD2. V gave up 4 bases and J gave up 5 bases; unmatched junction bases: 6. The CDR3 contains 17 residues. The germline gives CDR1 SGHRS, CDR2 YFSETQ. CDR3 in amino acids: CASSLTGTSGRDNEQFF. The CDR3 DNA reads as TGCGCCAGCAGCCTGACCGGGACTAGCGGGAGGGACAATGAGCAGTTCTTC. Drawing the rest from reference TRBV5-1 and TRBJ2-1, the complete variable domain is KAGVTQTPRYLIKTRGQQVTLSCSPISGHRSVSWYQQTPGQGLQFLFEYFSETQRNKGNFPGRFSGRQFSNSRSEMNVSTLELGDSALYLCASSLTGTSGRDNEQFFGPGTRLTVL.

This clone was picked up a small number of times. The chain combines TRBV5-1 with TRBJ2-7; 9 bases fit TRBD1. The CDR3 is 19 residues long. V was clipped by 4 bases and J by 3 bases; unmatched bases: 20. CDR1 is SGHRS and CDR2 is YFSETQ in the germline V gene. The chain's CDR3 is CASSPENSDPGQGYYEQYF. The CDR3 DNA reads TGCGCCAGCAGCCCCGAAAACTCCGACCCGGGACAGGGATACTACGAGCAGTACTTC.

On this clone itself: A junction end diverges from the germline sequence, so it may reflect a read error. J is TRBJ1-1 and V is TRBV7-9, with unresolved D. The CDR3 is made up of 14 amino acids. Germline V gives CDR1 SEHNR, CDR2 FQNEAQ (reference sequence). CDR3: CSSSSRIMNTEAFF. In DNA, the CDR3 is TGTTCCAGCAGCTCGAGAATAATGAACACTGAAGCTTTCTTT.

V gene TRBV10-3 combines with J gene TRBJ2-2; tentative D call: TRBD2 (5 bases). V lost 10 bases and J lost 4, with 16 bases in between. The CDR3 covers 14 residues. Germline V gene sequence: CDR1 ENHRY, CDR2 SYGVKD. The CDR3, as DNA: TGTGCCACCGAGGGCCAGTCGAGCACCGGGGAGCTGTTTTTT. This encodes CATEGQSSTGELFF.

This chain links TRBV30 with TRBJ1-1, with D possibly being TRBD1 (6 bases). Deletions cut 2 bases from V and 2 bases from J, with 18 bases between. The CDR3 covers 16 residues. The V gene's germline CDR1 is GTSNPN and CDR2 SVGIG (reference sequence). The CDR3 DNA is TGTGCCTGGAGTAAGGGTACAGGGAGGGGTAACACTGAAGCTTTCTTT. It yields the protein CAWSKGTGRGNTEAFF.

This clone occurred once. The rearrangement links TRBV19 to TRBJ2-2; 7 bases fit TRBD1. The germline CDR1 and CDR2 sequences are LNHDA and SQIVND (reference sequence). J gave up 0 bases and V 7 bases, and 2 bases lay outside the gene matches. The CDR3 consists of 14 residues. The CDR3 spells CASTGTANTGELFF. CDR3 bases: TGTGCCAGTACAGGGACAGCGAACACCGGGGAGCTGTTTTTT.

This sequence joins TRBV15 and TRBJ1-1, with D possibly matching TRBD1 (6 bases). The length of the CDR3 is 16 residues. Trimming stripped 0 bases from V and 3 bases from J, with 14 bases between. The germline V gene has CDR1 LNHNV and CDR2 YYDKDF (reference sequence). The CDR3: CATSRDPGGADTEAFF. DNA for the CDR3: TGTGCCACCAGCAGAGACCCCGGGGGGGCGGACACTGAAGCTTTCTTT.

CDR3 sequence (DNA): TGTGCCACCAGCAGAGAGGGGGGTACGCAGTATTTT. Amino acid sequence: CATSREGGTQYF. The gene calls are TRBV15 and TRBJ2-3, with a possible D match to TRBD2 (6 bases). Germline CDR1 LNHNV, CDR2 YYDKDF (reference sequence). The CDR3 has 12 residues. Trimming took off 0 bases at V and 8 bases at J, with 6 bases between the two ends.

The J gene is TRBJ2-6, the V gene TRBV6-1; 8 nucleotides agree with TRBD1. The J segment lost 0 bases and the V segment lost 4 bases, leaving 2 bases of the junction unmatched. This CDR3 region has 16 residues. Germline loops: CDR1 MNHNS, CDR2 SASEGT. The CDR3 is CASSGDRNSGANVLTF. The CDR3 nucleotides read TGTGCCAGCAGTGGGGACAGGAACTCTGGGGCCAACGTCCTGACTTTC.

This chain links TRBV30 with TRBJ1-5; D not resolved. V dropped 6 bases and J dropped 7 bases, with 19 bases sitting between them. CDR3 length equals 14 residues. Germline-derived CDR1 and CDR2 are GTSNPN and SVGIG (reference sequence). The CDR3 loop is CACRVGGRGQPQHF. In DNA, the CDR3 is TGTGCCTGCCGAGTCGGCGGGCGTGGACAGCCCCAGCATTTT.

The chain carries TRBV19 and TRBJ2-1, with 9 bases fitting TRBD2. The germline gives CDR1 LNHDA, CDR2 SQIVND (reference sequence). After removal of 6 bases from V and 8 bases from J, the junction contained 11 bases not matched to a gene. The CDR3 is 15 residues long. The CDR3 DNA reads TGTGCCAGTAGGCCGGGGAGCGGGAGGAAAGATGAGCAGTTCTTC. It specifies CASRPGSGRKDEQFF.

CDR3 sequence: CASSVELAGPGSYEQYF. For the CDR3, the DNA is TGTGCCAGCAGCGTAGAACTAGCGGGACCCGGCTCCTACGAGCAGTACTTC. This chain joins TRBV9 and TRBJ2-7, with TRBD2 matching over 10 bases. CDR3 length: 17 residues. V lost 0 bases to trimming and J lost 0 bases; unmatched junction nucleotides: 6. Germline V gene lookup returns CDR1 SGDLS and CDR2 YYNGEE.

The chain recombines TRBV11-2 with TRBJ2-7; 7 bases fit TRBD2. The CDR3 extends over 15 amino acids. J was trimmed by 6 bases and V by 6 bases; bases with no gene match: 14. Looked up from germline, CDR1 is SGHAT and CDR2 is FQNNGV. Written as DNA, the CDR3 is TGTGCCAGCAGGTCTGGGCCGGGCGGGAGAGCCGAGCAGTACTTC. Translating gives CASRSGPGGRAEQYF.

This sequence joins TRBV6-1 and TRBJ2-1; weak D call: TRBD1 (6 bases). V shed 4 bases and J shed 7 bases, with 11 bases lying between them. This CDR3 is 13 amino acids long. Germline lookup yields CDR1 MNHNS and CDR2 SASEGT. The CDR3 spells CASSVTGTNEQFF. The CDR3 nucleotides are TGTGCCAGCAGTGTCACCGGGACAAATGAGCAGTTCTTC.

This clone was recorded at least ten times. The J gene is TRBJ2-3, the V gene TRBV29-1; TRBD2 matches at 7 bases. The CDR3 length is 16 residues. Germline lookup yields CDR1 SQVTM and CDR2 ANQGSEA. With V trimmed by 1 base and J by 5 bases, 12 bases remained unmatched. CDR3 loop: CSVEGIRLAVGDTQYF. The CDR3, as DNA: TGCAGCGTTGAAGGGATACGGCTAGCGGTGGGAGATACGCAGTATTTT.

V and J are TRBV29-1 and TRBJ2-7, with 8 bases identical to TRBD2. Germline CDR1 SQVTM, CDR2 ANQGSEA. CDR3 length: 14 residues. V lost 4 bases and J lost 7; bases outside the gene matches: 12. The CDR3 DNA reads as TGCAGCGTTGCACCGACCGGGGGGGGAGGAGAGCAGTACTTC. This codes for CSVAPTGGGGEQYF.